Sequencing of this T cell receptor (beta chain) was carried out in a study of shared clonotypes between healthy human individuals. This clone occurred once. Every contributor of samples was a Caucasian grown-up residing in Nashville, Tennessee. It was across several immunoSEQ plates that each subset's genomic DNA was evenly split. Repertoires were generated with immunoSEQ multiplex PCR, while TCRdb's copy carries only in-frame clones and drops some. The sample contains under 600,000 clones, 70% to 80% of which appear only once. Germline values: CDR1 MDHEN, CDR2 SYDVKM. CDR3 length equals 17 residues. With 6 bases removed from V and 2 bases from J, the gap between germline ends came to 23 bases.

The sample comprised PBMCs. The sequence was collected from a woman aged 40 to 50 in good health. Some clones in this sample may be carry-over from other donors' samples. V and J are TRBV28 and TRBJ2-7; D might be TRBD2 (6 bases). The DNA of the CDR3 is TGTGCCAGCAGAGCTGTGGGGGGTCTAAAATGGCCCTACGAGCAGTACTTC. This sequence encodes CASRAVGGLKWPYEQYF.